The clone carrying this TCR beta chain was seen only a few times. Its cognate antigen is unknown. The sample originates from a study of cytomegalovirus exposure and HLA in healthy donors. Study findings and constraints: Some V segments, including TRBV6-2 and TRBV6-3, were excluded as indistinguishable.

In germline, CDR1 is MNHNS, CDR2 SASEGT. CDR3 size: 14 residues. The V segment lost 5 bases and the J segment 1 base; nucleotides outside the gene matches: 4. The PCR had 60 Vbeta and 13 Jbeta primers. Here immunoSEQ multiplex PCR was the method, and the copy in TCRdb shows in-frame clones only, minus some. The table shows some 200,000 clones, with approximately 82% occurring only once. The receptor was derived from a woman between 40 and 55 years old in good health and CMV-seronegative. The chain employs TRBV6-1 and TRBJ1-1; 7 bases are shared with TRBD1. Sequences were obtained from PBMCs. Here the CDR3 DNA reads TGTGCCAGCAGTAGGGGGCGTGGGAACACTGAAGCTTTCTTT. It yields the protein CASSRGRGNTEAFF.